Included here is one T cell receptor beta chain sequence, with context. Antigen unknown. The sample is drawn from a study of blood T cells in healthy people across ages. Study conclusions and caveats: The study found more naive CD4+ cells and higher diversity in long-lived than aged donors. Unsorted PBMCs blocked a conclusive comparison of naive and antigen-experienced cells.

The CDR3 sequence is 14 residues long. V lost 6 bases to trimming and J lost 4 bases, with 14 bases between them. The V gene's germline CDR1 is MNHEY and CDR2 SMNVEV (reference sequence). Through a sample-barcoded 5' primer and a J-beta primer mix, a second PCR was run for roughly 7 to 11 cycles. TCRdb recomputed calls from the 5' RACE reads with MiXCR, one row per CDR3 protein. The profile shows about 830,000 distinct CDR3 sequences, 58% of them singletons. The J gene is TRBJ2-3, the V gene TRBV27; D call uncertain. Sequenced input: blood. This clonotype was obtained from a man aged 25 to 40 in good health. The CDR3 reads CASRRPTRPDTQYF. CDR3 nucleotide sequence: TGTGCCAGCAGAAGGCCTACCCGCCCAGATACGCAGTATTTT.